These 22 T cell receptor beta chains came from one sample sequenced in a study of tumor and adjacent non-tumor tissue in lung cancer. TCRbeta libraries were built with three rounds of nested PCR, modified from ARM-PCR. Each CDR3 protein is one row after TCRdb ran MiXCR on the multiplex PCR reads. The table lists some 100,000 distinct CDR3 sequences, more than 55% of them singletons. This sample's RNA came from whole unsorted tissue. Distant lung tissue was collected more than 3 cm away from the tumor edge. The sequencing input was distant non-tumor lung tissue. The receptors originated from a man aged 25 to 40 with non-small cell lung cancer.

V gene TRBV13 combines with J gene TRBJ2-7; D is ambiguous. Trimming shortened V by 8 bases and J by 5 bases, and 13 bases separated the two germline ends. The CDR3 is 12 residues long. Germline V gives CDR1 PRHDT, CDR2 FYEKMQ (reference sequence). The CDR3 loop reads CASQEGFHEQYF. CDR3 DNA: TGTGCCAGCCAGGAAGGGTTCCACGAGCAGTACTTC.

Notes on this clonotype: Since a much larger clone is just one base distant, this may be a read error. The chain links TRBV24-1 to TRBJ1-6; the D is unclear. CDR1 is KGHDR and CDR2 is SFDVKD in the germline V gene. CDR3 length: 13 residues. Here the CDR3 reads CATSVDGDSPLLF. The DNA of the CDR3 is TGTGCCACCAGTGTCGATGGGGATTCACCCCTCCTCTTT.

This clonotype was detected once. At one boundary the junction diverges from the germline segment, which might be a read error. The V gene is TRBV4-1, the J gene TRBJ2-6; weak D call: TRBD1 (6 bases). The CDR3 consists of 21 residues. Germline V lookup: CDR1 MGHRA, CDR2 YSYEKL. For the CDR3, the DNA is TGTGCCAGCAGCCAATTCCCCCGGTTAGGGACATCCAGCTCTGGGGCCAACGTCCTGACTTTC. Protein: CASSQFPRLGTSSSGANVLTF.

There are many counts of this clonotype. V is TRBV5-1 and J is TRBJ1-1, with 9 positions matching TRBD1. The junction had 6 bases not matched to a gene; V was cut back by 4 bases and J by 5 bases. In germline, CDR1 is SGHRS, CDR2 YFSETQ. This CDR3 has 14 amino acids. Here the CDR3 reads CASSITGGLTEAFF. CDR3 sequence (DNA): TGCGCCAGCAGCATCACAGGGGGCCTTACTGAAGCTTTCTTT.

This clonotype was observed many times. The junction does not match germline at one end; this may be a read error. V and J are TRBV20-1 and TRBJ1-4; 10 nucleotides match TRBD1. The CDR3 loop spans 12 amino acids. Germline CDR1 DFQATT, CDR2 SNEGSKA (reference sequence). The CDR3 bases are TGCAGTGCTAGGGGACAGGGGAGGAGTCCGCGATTT. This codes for CSARGQGRSPRF.

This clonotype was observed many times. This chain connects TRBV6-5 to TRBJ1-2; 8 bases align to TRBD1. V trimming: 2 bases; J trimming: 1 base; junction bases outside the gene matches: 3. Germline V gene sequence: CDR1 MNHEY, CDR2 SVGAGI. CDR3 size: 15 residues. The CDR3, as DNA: TGTGCCAGCAGTTACACGACAGGGGATAACTATGGCTACACCTTC. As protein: CASSYTTGDNYGYTF.

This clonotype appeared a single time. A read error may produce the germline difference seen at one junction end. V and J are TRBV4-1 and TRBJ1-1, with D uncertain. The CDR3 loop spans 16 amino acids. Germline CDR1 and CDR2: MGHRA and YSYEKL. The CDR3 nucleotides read TGCGCCAGCAGCCAAGATATCTACATGGGAGACACTGAAGCTATCTTT. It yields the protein CASSQDIYMGDTEAIF.

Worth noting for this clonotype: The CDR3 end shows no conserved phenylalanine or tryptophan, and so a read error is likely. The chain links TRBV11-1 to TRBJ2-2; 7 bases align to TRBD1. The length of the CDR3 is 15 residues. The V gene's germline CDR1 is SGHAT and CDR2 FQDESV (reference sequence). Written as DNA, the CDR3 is TGTGACAGCAGCCCAAGCCCACAGGGGAACGGGGAGCTGTTTTGT. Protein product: CDSSPSPQGNGELFC.

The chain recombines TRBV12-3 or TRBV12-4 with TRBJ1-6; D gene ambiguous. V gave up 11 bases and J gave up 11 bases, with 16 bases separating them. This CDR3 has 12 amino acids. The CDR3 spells CAARTANTPLHF. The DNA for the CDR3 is TGTGCCGCCCGGACGGCAAATACACCCCTCCACTTT.

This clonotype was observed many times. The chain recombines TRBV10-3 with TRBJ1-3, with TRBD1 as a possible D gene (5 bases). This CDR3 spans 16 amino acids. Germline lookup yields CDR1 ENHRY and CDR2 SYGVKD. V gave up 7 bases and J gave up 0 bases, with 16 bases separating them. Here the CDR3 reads CAITGGDASSGNTIYF. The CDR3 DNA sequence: TGTGCCATCACCGGTGGGGACGCCAGCTCTGGAAACACCATATATTTT.

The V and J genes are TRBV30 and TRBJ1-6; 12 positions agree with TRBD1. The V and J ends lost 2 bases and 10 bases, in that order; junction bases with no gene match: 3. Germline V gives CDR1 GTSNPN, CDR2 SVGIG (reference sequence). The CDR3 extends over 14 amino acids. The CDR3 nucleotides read TGTGCCTGGAGTAGGGACAGGGGGCAATCACCCCTCCACTTT. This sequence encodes CAWSRDRGQSPLHF.

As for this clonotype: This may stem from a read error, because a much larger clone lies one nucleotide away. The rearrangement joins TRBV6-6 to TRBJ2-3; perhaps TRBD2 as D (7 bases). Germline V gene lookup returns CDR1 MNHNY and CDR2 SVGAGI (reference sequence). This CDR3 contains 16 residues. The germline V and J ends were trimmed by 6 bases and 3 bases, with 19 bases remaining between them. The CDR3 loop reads CASRPKLGGVTDTQYF. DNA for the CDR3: TGTGCCAGCAGACCTAAACTAGGGGGGGTAACAGATACGCAGTATTTT.

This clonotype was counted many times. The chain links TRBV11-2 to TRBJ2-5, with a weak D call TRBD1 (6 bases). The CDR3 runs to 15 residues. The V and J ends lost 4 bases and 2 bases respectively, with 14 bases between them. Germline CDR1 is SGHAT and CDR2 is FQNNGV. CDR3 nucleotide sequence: TGTGCCAGCAGCTCCCCCGGGACACCACAAGAGACCCAGTACTTC. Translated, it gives CASSSPGTPQETQYF. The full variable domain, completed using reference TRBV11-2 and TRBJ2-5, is EAGVAQSPRYKIIEKRQSVAFWCNPISGHATLYWYQQILGQGPKLLIQFQNNGVVDDSQLPKDRFSAERLKGVDSTLKIQPAKLEDSAVYLCASSSPGTPQETQYFGPGTRLLVL.

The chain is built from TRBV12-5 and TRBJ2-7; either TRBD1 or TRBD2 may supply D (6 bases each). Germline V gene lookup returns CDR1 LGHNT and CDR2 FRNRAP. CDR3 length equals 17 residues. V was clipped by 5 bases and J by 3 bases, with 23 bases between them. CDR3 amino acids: CASGGGRWRNLGYEQYF. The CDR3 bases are TGTGCTAGTGGTGGGGGGCGGTGGAGAAACTTGGGCTACGAGCAGTACTTC.

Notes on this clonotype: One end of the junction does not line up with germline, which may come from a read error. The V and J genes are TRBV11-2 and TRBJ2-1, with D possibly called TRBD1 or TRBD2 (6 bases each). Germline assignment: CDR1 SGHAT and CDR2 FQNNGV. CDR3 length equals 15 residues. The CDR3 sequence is CVSSHRGGRGNELFF. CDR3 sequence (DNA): TGTGTCAGCAGCCACAGAGGGGGGAGAGGCAATGAACTGTTCTTC.

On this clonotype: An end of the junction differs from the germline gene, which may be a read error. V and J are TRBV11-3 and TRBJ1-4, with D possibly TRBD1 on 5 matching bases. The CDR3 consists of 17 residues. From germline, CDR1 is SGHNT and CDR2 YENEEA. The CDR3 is CASSSWAGSPPNEKLFF. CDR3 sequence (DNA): TGCGCCAGCAGCTCATGGGCAGGGAGTCCGCCTAATGAAAAACTGTTTTTT.

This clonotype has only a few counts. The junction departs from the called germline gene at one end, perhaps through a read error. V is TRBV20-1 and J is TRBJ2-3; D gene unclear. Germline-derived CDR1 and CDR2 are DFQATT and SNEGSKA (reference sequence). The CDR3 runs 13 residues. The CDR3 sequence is CSARGRRADTQYF. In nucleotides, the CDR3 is TGCAGTGCTAGAGGGCGGAGAGCAGATACGCAATATTTT.

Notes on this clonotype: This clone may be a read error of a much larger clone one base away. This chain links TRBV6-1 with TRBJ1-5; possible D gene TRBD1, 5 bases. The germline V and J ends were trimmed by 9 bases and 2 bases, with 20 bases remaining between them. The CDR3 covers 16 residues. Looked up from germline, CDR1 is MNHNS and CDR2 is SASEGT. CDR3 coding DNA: TGTGCCAGTAGCTCAGGGAAGGGCTTTGGCAATCAGCCCCAGCATTTT. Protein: CASSSGKGFGNQPQHF.

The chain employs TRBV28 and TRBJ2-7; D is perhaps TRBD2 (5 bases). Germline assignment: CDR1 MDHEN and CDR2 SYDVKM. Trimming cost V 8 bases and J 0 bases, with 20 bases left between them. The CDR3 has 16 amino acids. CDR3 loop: CASESPSGGSSYEQYF. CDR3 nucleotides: TGTGCCAGCGAGTCTCCGAGCGGTGGGAGCTCCTACGAGCAGTACTTC.

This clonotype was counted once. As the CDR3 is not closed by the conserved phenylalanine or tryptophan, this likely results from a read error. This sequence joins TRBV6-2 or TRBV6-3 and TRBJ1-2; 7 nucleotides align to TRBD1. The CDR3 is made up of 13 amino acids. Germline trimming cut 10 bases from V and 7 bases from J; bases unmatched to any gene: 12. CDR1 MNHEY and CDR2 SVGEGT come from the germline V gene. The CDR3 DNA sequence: TGTGCCATCAGCTCTCGACAGGGAAGTGGCTACACCATC. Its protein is CAISSRQGSGYTI.

The CDR3 sequence is CASSSVGTAETQYF. The CDR3 coding sequence is TGTGCCAGCAGCTCGGTCGGTACAGCAGAGACCCAGTACTTC. The J gene is TRBJ2-5, the V gene TRBV7-9, with D unresolved. This CDR3 spans 14 amino acids. The V end lost 4 bases, the J end lost 4 bases, and 13 bases lay between the germline ends. The V gene's germline CDR1 is SEHNR and CDR2 FQNEAQ (reference sequence).

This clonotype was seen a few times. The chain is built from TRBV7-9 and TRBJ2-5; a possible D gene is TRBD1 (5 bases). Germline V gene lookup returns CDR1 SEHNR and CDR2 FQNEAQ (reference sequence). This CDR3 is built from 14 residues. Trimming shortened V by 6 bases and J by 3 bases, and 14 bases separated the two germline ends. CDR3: CASSHQDTEETQYF. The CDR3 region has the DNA TGTGCCAGCAGTCACCAGGACACCGAAGAGACCCAGTACTTC.